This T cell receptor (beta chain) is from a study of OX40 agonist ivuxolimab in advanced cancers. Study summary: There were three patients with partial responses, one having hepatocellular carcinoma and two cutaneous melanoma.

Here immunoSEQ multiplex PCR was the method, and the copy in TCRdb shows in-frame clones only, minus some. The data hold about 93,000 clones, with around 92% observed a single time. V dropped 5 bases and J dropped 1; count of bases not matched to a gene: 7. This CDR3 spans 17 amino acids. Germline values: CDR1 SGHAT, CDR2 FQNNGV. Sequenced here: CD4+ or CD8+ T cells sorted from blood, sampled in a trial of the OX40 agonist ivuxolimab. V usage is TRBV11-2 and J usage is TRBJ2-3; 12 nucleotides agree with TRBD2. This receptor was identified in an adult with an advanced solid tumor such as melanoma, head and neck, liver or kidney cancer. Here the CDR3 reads CASSAPSSGGGTDTQYF. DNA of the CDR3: TGTGCCAGCAGCGCCCCATCTAGCGGGGGGGGCACAGATACGCAGTATTTT.